This passage covers 23 T cell receptor beta chains from one sample sequenced in a study of cytomegalovirus exposure and HLA in healthy donors. The PCR had 60 Vbeta and 13 Jbeta primers. Using immunoSEQ multiplex PCR, the repertoire was profiled, and TCRdb retains in-frame clones only, with some absent. The table records roughly 180,000 clones, 75% of them present only once. Sequenced input: PBMCs. These receptors all come from a woman aged 40 to 55 in good health and CMV-seropositive.

The V and J genes are TRBV1 and TRBJ1-5; no DNA check was done on the table's D call, TRBD1. TRBV1 represents a pseudogene. The CDR3 is made up of 20 amino acids. This CDR3 reads CTSSQDLGVLGKLSNQPQHF. The CDR3 region has the DNA TGCACCAGCAGCCAAGATTTAGGGGTGTTAGGGAAGCTTAGCAATCAGCCCCAGCATTTT.

This clone was seen once. The chain is built from TRBV7-9 and TRBJ2-1, with 9 bases lining up with TRBD2. The CDR3 extends over 15 amino acids. The V and J ends lost 10 bases and 4 bases, in that order; junction bases with no gene match: 11. Germline lookup yields CDR1 SEHNR and CDR2 FQNEAQ (reference sequence). The CDR3 sequence is CATQPGTSKYNEQFF. The CDR3 bases are TGTGCCACCCAACCCGGGACTAGCAAGTACAATGAGCAGTTCTTC.

The chain is built from TRBV10-3 and TRBJ2-7; 12 bases agree with TRBD1. Looked up from germline, CDR1 is ENHRY and CDR2 is SYGVKD. Trimming took 8 bases from V and 5 from J; bases not matched to a gene: 10. This CDR3 is 15 amino acids long. For the CDR3, the DNA is TGTGCCATCGATCCGGGACAGGGGGCGAAACACGAGCAGTACTTC. This translates into CAIDPGQGAKHEQYF.

This clone appeared a single time. The chain is built from TRBV6-1 and TRBJ1-5; 7 nucleotides agree with TRBD1. This CDR3 spans 14 amino acids. J gave up 3 bases and V 5 bases, and 4 bases lay outside the gene matches. CDR1 is MNHNS, CDR2 SASEGT, per germline. CDR3 in amino acids: CASSMDRFNQPQHF. For the CDR3, the DNA is TGTGCCAGCAGTATGGACAGGTTCAATCAGCCCCAGCATTTT.

This clone has more than one count but fewer than ten. This chain joins TRBV27 and TRBJ2-7, with D tentatively TRBD1 (6 bases). The CDR3 extends over 13 amino acids. The V end was cut by 3 bases, the J end by 3 bases, with 9 bases between. The V gene's germline CDR1 is MNHEY and CDR2 SMNVEV (reference sequence). The CDR3 region is CASSFSQGYEQYF. Here the CDR3 DNA reads TGTGCCAGCAGTTTCTCACAGGGCTACGAGCAGTACTTC.

This clone has just a few counts. V is TRBV14 and J is TRBJ2-5, with D maybe TRBD2 (5 bases). V lost 1 base to trimming and J lost 5 bases, with 14 bases between them. Germline loops: CDR1 SGHDN, CDR2 FVKESK. CDR3 length: 15 residues. The DNA of the CDR3 is TGTGCCAGCAGCCAAGTAGCGCCGAGCACTGAGACCCAGTACTTC. This encodes CASSQVAPSTETQYF.

The chain has TRBV11-2 and TRBJ1-1, with D perhaps matching TRBD1 (6 bases). The CDR3 sequence is 14 residues long. Germline lookup yields CDR1 SGHAT and CDR2 FQNNGV. Trimming pared 0 bases from V and 11 bases from J, leaving 16 bases between. For the CDR3, the DNA is TGTGCCAGCAGCTTAGAGCGAGGGGGAGGGGTGGCTTTCTTT. Protein sequence: CASSLERGGGVAFF.

This chain uses TRBV6-5 with TRBJ2-5; 7 positions match TRBD1. This CDR3 comprises 15 residues. The V and J ends lost 5 bases and 4 bases, in that order; junction bases with no gene match: 10. Germline CDR1 reads MNHEY; CDR2 reads SVGAGI. CDR3 protein: CASSNGRQGRETQYF. For the CDR3, the DNA is TGTGCCAGCAGTAACGGTCGACAGGGACGAGAGACCCAGTACTTC.

This rearrangement joins TRBV7-2 to TRBJ1-2, with 7 bases aligning to TRBD1. V dropped 5 bases and J dropped 0; count of bases not matched to a gene: 3. The germline gives CDR1 SGHTA, CDR2 FQGNSA. The CDR3 sequence is 14 residues long. In nucleotides, the CDR3 is TGTGCCAGCAGCAAACAGGGGACTAACTATGGCTACACCTTC. This translates into CASSKQGTNYGYTF.

The chain couples TRBV7-8 to TRBJ1-1; maybe TRBD1 (5 bases). The CDR3 contains 14 residues. The V end lost 5 bases, the J end lost 1 base, and 11 bases lay between the germline ends. Germline CDR1 reads SGHVS; CDR2 reads FQNEAQ. The chain's CDR3 is CASSGGGWNTEAFF. The CDR3 DNA reads as TGTGCCAGCAGCGGCGGGGGATGGAACACTGAAGCTTTCTTT. Using reference TRBV7-8 and TRBJ1-1 for the parts outside the CDR3, the full variable domain is GAGVSQSPRYKVAKRGQDVALRCDPISGHVSLFWYQQALGQGPEFLTYFQNEAQLDKSGLPSDRFFAERPEGSVSTLKIQRTQQEDSAVYLCASSGGGWNTEAFFGQGTRLTVV.

The chain is built from TRBV13 and TRBJ2-1; 8 bases are a match to TRBD2. The CDR3 consists of 17 residues. After removal of 4 bases from V and 8 bases from J, the junction contained 16 bases not matched to a gene. The germline gives CDR1 PRHDT, CDR2 FYEKMQ (reference sequence). The CDR3 protein is CASSSFPQREWDHEQFF. DNA for the CDR3: TGTGCCAGCAGCTCGTTCCCCCAGCGGGAGTGGGATCATGAGCAGTTCTTC.

The V gene is TRBV7-6, the J gene TRBJ2-1; 13 positions match TRBD2. V lost 5 bases to trimming and J lost 6 bases; unmatched junction nucleotides: 7. The germline CDR1 and CDR2 sequences are SGHVS and FNYEAQ. The CDR3 totals 16 residues. This CDR3 reads CASSHTSGRAPNEQFF. The CDR3 DNA reads as TGTGCCAGCAGCCACACTAGCGGGAGGGCCCCCAATGAGCAGTTCTTC.

The chain is built from TRBV27 and TRBJ2-3, with 9 bases aligning to TRBD2. V lost 6 bases and J lost 6; bases outside the gene matches: 10. This CDR3 is 15 amino acids long. The germline CDR1 and CDR2 sequences are MNHEY and SMNVEV (reference sequence). CDR3 protein: CASRRGTSSTDTQYF. In DNA form, the CDR3 reads TGTGCCAGCAGACGTGGGACTAGCAGTACGGATACGCAGTATTTT.

This sequence joins TRBV6-1 and TRBJ2-3; tentative D call: TRBD1 (5 bases). CDR1 is MNHNS, CDR2 SASEGT, per germline. The CDR3 length is 16 residues. V lost 4 bases, J lost 1 base, and 15 bases lay in between. CDR3 bases: TGTGCCAGCAGTGGTCAGGGTCCGGCGGGCACAGATACGCAGTATTTT. Translation gives CASSGQGPAGTDTQYF.

The rearrangement uses TRBV30 and TRBJ2-7, with a possible D match to TRBD2 (6 bases). Trimming cost V 0 bases and J 1 base, with 16 bases left between them. This CDR3 is 16 amino acids long. CDR1 GTSNPN and CDR2 SVGIG come from the germline V gene (reference sequence). CDR3 residues: CAWSVQLADPSYEQYF. The CDR3 coding sequence is TGTGCCTGGAGTGTTCAATTAGCGGATCCTTCCTACGAGCAGTACTTC.

V usage is TRBV5-1 and J usage is TRBJ2-5; tentatively, D is TRBD1 (6 bases). This CDR3 has 14 amino acids. Trimming removed 2 bases from V and 0 bases from J, with 8 bases in between. Germline V gives CDR1 SGHRS, CDR2 YFSETQ. CDR3 amino acids: CASSFQGNQETQYF. CDR3 sequence (DNA): TGCGCCAGCAGCTTTCAGGGGAACCAAGAGACCCAGTACTTC.

J is TRBJ1-1 and V is TRBV9; TRBD1 matches at 10 bases. Germline V gene sequence: CDR1 SGDLS, CDR2 YYNGEE. V was clipped by 2 bases and J by 7 bases; unmatched bases: 5. The CDR3 loop spans 14 amino acids. CDR3 nucleotide sequence: TGTGCCAGCAGCGTTGGGACAGGGGTTGGTGAAGCTTTCTTT. Translation gives CASSVGTGVGEAFF. The entire variable domain, with the rest obtained from reference TRBV9 and TRBJ1-1, is as follows: DSGVTQTPKHLITATGQRVTLRCSPRSGDLSVYWYQQSLDQGLQFLIQYYNGEERAKGNILERFSAQQFPDLHSELNLSSLELGDSALYFCASSVGTGVGEAFFGQGTRLTVV.

The CDR3, as DNA: TGTGCCAGCAGCGACCCGAGGACAGGGGGACAAGAGACCCAGTACTTC. Its protein is CASSDPRTGGQETQYF. The rearrangement joins TRBV7-6 to TRBJ2-5, with 10 bases identical to TRBD1. The CDR3 is 16 residues long. Germline CDR1 SGHVS, CDR2 FNYEAQ. The J segment lost 2 bases and the V segment lost 5 bases, leaving 8 bases of the junction unmatched.

This chain joins TRBV5-7 and TRBJ2-7; D is unclear. TRBV5-7 has ORF status, its function being uncertain. Trimming took off 2 bases at V and 5 bases at J, with 2 bases between the two ends. This CDR3 is 10 amino acids long. The CDR3 reads CASSFNEQYF. The CDR3 DNA sequence: TGTGCCAGCAGCTTCAACGAGCAGTACTTC.

This sequence joins TRBV30 and TRBJ1-3, with D perhaps matching TRBD1 (6 bases). In germline, CDR1 is GTSNPN, CDR2 SVGIG (reference sequence). V was clipped by 5 bases and J by 0 bases, with 8 bases between them. The CDR3 spans 13 residues. The CDR3 reads CAWGGYSGNTIYF. In DNA form, the CDR3 reads TGTGCCTGGGGGGGCTACTCTGGAAACACCATATATTTT.

This clone was detected only a few times. V usage is TRBV5-8 and J usage is TRBJ1-3; weak D call: TRBD1 (5 bases). Trimming cost V 1 base and J 1 base, with 12 bases left between them. CDR1 SGHTS and CDR2 YDEGEE come from the germline V gene. There are 16 residues in the CDR3. This CDR3 reads CASSLTGRGSGNTIYF. Written as DNA, the CDR3 is TGTGCCAGCAGCTTGACAGGACGAGGATCTGGAAACACCATATATTTT.

Of note for this clone: The same CDR3 arises from other DNA sequences in this sample as well. The chain combines TRBV19 with TRBJ2-1; 7 bases fit TRBD2. Germline V lookup: CDR1 LNHDA, CDR2 SQIVND (reference sequence). V was pared by 4 bases and J by 3 bases, with 3 bases of the junction left unmatched. The CDR3 has 14 residues. The CDR3 spells CASSTLAGYNEQFF. The CDR3 region has the DNA TGTGCCAGTAGTACCTTAGCGGGCTACAATGAGCAGTTCTTC.

The chain joins TRBV6-6 to TRBJ1-6; D gene unclear. This CDR3 contains 14 residues. Trimming pared 10 bases from V and 4 bases from J, leaving 14 bases between. Germline V CDR1 and CDR2: MNHNY, SVGAGI (reference sequence). The CDR3 spells CATLRTTYNSPLHF. CDR3 nucleotide sequence: TGTGCCACCCTTCGGACTACATATAATTCACCCCTCCACTTT.